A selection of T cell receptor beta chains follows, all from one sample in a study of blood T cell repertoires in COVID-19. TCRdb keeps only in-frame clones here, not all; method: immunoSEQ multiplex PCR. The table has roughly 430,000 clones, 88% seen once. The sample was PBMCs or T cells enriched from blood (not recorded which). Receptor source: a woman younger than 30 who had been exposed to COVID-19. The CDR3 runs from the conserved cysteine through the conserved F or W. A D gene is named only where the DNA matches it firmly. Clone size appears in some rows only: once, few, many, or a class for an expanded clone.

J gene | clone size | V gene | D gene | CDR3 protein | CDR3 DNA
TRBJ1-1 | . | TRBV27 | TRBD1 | CASSQRTGGNTEAFF | TGTGCCAGCAGTCAGCGGACAGGGGGCAACACTGAAGCTTTCTTT
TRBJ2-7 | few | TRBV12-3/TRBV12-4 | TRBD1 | CASNRDSLHEQYF | TGTGCCAGCAACCGGGACAGCTTACACGAGCAGTACTTC
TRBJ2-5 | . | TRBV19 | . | CASRSGQSQETQYF | TGTGCCAGTAGATCGGGACAATCCCAAGAGACCCAGTACTTC
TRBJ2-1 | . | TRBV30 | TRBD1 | CAWKGDSRNNEQFF | TGTGCCTGGAAAGGGGACAGCCGAAACAATGAGCAGTTCTTC
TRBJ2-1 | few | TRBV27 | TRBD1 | CASSFDRANRYGSYNEQFF | TGTGCCAGCAGTTTCGACAGGGCTAATCGATATGGCTCCTACAATGAGCAGTTCTTC
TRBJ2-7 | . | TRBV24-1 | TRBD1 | CATSDSNRGYEQYF | TGTGCCACCAGTGATTCTAACAGGGGCTACGAGCAGTACTTC
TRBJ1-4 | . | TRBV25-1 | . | CASSESRGTTNEKLFF | TGTGCCAGCAGTGAATCCAGGGGAACAACTAATGAAAAACTGTTTTTT
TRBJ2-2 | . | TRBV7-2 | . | CASSLNRGGTGELFF | TGTGCCAGCAGCTTAAACAGGGGGGGGACCGGGGAGCTGTTTTTT
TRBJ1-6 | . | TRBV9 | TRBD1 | CASSAGQGGDSPLHF | TGTGCCAGCAGCGCCGGACAGGGCGGAGATTCACCCCTCCACTTT
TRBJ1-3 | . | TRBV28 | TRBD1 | CASSYRTGPGNTIYF | TGTGCCAGCAGTTACAGGACAGGGCCCGGAAACACCATATATTTT
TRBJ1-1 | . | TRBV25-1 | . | CASSETRGTEAFF | TGTGCCAGCAGTGAGACTAGGGGCACTGAAGCTTTCTTT
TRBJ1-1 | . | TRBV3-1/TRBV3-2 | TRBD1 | CASSPATGLISGTEAFF | TGTGCCAGCAGCCCAGCGACAGGGCTTATTTCTGGCACTGAAGCTTTCTTT
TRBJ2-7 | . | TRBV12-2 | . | CASRRTVSIYEQYF | TGTGCAAGTCGTCGGACAGTCTCTATCTACGAGCAGTACTTC
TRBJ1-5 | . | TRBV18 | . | CASSMGQNSNQPQHF | TGTGCCAGCTCAATGGGACAAAATAGCAATCAGCCCCAGCATTTT
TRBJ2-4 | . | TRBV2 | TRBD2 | CASRRHSGGAQNIQYF | TGTGCCAGCAGAAGACATAGCGGGGGGGCCCAAAACATTCAGTACTTC
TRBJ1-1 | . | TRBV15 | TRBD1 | CATSRGLSGTVNTEAFF | TGTGCCACCAGCAGAGGTCTTTCCGGGACAGTGAACACTGAAGCTTTCTTT
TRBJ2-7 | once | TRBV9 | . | CASSVDRVLSEQYF | TGTGCCAGCAGCGTAGACAGGGTACTGTCCGAGCAGTACTTC
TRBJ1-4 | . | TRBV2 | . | CASSEVAGFNEKLFF | TGTGCCAGCAGTGAAGTCGCGGGATTCAATGAAAAACTGTTTTTT
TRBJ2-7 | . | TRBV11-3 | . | CASSASREQYF | TGTGCCAGCAGCGCCTCCCGGGAGCAGTACTTC
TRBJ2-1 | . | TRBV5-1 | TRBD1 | CASSLVAAGQVGYNEQFF | TGCGCCAGCAGCTTGGTGGCGGCCGGACAGGTCGGATACAATGAGCAGTTCTTC
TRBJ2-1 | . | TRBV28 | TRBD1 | CASSLYGTGLSWAYNEQFF | TGTGCCAGCAGTTTGTACGGGACAGGTTTGTCGTGGGCGTACAATGAGCAGTTCTTC
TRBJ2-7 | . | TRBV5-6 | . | CASSPVAGTPYEQYF | TGTGCCAGCAGCCCGGTGGCGGGAACCCCCTACGAGCAGTACTTC
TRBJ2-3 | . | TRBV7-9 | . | CASSSQAITDTQYF | TGTGCCAGCAGCTCACAGGCTATCACAGATACGCAGTATTTT
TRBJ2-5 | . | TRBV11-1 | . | CASRGLQETQYF | TGTGCCAGCAGGGGCCTCCAAGAGACCCAGTACTTC
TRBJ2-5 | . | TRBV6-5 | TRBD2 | CASSYSGLAGGETQYF | TGTGCCAGCAGTTACTCGGGACTAGCGGGAGGGGAGACCCAGTACTTC
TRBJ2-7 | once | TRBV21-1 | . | CASGTTGSGRADDEQYF | TGTGCCAGTGGGACCACAGGAAGCGGGAGGGCCGACGACGAGCAGTACTTC
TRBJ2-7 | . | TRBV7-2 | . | CASSPRGQLGSYEQYF | TGTGCCAGCAGCCCACGCGGACAGCTTGGTTCCTACGAGCAGTACTTC
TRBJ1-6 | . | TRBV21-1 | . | CASSWVTGGSPLHF | TGTGCCAGCAGTTGGGTGACAGGGGGTTCACCCCTCCACTTT
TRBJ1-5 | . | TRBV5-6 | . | CASSFGGVYGNQPQHF | TGTGCCAGCAGCTTTGGAGGGGTATATGGCAATCAGCCCCAGCATTTT
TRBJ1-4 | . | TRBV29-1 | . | CSVVRGVDEKLFF | TGCAGCGTTGTCAGGGGAGTGGATGAAAAACTGTTTTTT
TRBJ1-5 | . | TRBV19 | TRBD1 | CASSPPTGVRPQHF | TGTGCCAGTAGCCCCCCGACAGGGGTACGGCCCCAGCATTTT
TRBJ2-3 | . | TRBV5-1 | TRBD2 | CASSLGTSGGDTDTQYF | TGCGCCAGCAGCCTGGGGACTAGCGGGGGTGACACAGATACGCAGTATTTT
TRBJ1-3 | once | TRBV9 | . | CASSVGSGNTIYF | TGTGCCAGCAGCGTCGGCTCTGGAAACACCATATATTTT
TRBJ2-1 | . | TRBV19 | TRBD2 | CASSILWRGWGIEQFF | TGTGCCAGTAGTATCCTCTGGCGGGGGTGGGGAATTGAGCAGTTCTTC
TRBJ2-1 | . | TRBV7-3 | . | CASRGGPTNEQFF | TGTGCCAGCAGGGGGGGACCAACCAATGAGCAGTTCTTC
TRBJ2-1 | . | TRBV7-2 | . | CASSLGLRFAGSSYNEQFF | TGTGCCAGCAGCTTAGGCCTTCGTTTCGCGGGGAGCTCCTACAATGAGCAGTTCTTC
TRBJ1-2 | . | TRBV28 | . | CASSLSPRAPLF | TGTGCCAGCAGTTTATCGCCCCGCGCCCCCCTCTTC
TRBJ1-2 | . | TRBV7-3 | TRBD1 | CASSSDRGGGYTF | TGTGCCAGCAGCTCGGACAGGGGAGGAGGCTACACCTTC
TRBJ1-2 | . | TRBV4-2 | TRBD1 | CASSPGTGGANSYTF | TGTGCCAGCAGCCCAGGGACAGGGGGCGCGAATAGCTACACCTTC
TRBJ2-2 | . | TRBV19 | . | CASSKTRRDTGELFF | TGTGCCAGTAGTAAGACGAGACGGGACACCGGGGAGCTGTTTTTT
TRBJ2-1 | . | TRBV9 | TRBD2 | CASSVIPSGSYNEQFF | TGTGCCAGCAGCGTAATTCCTAGCGGGAGTTACAATGAGCAGTTCTTC
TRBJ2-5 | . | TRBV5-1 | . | CASSRGWSETQYF | TGCGCCAGCAGCCGCGGGTGGTCAGAGACCCAGTACTTC
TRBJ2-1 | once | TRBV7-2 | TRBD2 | CASSLGGGPYNEQFF | TGTGCCAGCAGCTTGGGCGGGGGGCCTTACAATGAGCAGTTCTTC
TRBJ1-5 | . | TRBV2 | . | CASSVQGFRQHF | TGTGCCAGCAGTGTGCAGGGCTTTCGGCAGCATTTT